These T cell receptor beta chains were read from a single sample in a study of blood T cell repertoires in COVID-19. Produced via immunoSEQ multiplex PCR; TCRdb's table is partial and in-frame only. Counted here are 55,000 to 65,000 clones, approximately 82% occurring once; the ten biggest clones make up approximately 3.4%. Sequenced material: peripheral blood. Receptors were obtained from a woman of 80 years or more with acute or convalescent COVID-19. The CDR3 runs from the conserved cysteine through the conserved F or W. The order of the fields is V gene, J gene, D gene, CDR3 protein. The D gene is left open where the match is weak.

v_gene: TRBV18; j_gene: TRBJ2-5; d_gene: TRBD1; CDR3aa: CASSPSRGLGDQYF
v_gene: TRBV27; j_gene: TRBJ1-6; d_gene: TRBD1; CDR3aa: CASSSTGESPLHF
v_gene: TRBV7-3; j_gene: TRBJ1-3; d_gene: TRBD1; CDR3aa: CASSLGPGGSDTIYF
v_gene: TRBV10-3; j_gene: TRBJ2-3; d_gene: TRBD1; CDR3aa: CAISDPGGTSTDTQYF
v_gene: TRBV6-6; j_gene: TRBJ2-7; d_gene: -; CDR3aa: CASSHNRAEQYF
v_gene: TRBV18; j_gene: TRBJ2-2; d_gene: -; CDR3aa: CASSPNAAGGTGELFF
v_gene: TRBV7-8; j_gene: TRBJ1-5; d_gene: TRBD1; CDR3aa: CASSLAATGGQPQHF
v_gene: TRBV11-2; j_gene: TRBJ2-6; d_gene: TRBD2; CDR3aa: CASSRYLAGALSGANVLTF
v_gene: TRBV23-1; j_gene: TRBJ1-3; d_gene: -; CDR3aa: CASVRELSSGNTIYF
v_gene: TRBV6-5; j_gene: TRBJ2-3; d_gene: TRBD2; CDR3aa: CASSRLAGGRDTQYF
v_gene: TRBV5-1; j_gene: TRBJ2-2; d_gene: -; CDR3aa: CASSLLTGQRSGELFF
v_gene: TRBV20-1; j_gene: TRBJ2-7; d_gene: -; CDR3aa: CSASDIRGSYEQYF
v_gene: TRBV19; j_gene: TRBJ2-7; d_gene: -; CDR3aa: CASRRTVDSYEQYF
v_gene: TRBV3-1/TRBV3-2; j_gene: TRBJ1-5; d_gene: -; CDR3aa: CASSQDGGTTVNSNQPQHF
v_gene: TRBV7-2; j_gene: TRBJ2-3; d_gene: TRBD2; CDR3aa: CASSMERGSTDTQYF